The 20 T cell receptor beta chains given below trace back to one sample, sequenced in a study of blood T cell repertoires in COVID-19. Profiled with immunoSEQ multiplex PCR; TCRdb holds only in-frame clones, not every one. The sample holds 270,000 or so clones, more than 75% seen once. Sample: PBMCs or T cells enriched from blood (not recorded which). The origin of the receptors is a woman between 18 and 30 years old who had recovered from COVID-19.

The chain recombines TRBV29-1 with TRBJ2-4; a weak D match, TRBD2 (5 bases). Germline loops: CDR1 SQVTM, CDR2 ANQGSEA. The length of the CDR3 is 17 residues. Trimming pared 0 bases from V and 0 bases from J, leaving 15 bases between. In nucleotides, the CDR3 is TGCAGCGTTGAAGATCTAGCCAGCGTACGAGCCAAAAACATTCAGTACTTC. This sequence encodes CSVEDLASVRAKNIQYF. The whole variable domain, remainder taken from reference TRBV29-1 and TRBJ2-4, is SAVISQKPSRDICQRGTSLTIQCQVDSQVTMMFWYRQQPGQSLTLIATANQGSEATYESGFVIDKFPISRPNLTFSTLTVSNMSPEDSSIYLCSVEDLASVRAKNIQYFGAGTRLSVL.

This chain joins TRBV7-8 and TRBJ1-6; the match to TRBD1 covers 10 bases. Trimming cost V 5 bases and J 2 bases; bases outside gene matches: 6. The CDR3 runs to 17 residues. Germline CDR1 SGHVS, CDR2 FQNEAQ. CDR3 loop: CASSPGQGVAYNSPLHF. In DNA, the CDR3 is TGTGCCAGCAGCCCTGGACAGGGGGTAGCCTATAATTCACCCCTCCACTTT.

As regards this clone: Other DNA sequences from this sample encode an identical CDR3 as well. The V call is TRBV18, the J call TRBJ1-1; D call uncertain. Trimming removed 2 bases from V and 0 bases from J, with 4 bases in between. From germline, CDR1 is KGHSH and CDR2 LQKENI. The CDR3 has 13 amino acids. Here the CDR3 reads CASSPTLNTEAFF. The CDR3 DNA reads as TGTGCCAGCTCACCAACACTGAACACTGAAGCTTTCTTT.

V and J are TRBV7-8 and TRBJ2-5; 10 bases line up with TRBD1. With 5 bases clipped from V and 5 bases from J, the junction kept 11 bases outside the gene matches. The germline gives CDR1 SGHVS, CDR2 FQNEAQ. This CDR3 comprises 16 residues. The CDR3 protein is CASSAYGTGAGETQYF. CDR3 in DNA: TGTGCCAGCAGCGCATACGGGACAGGGGCAGGGGAGACCCAGTACTTC.

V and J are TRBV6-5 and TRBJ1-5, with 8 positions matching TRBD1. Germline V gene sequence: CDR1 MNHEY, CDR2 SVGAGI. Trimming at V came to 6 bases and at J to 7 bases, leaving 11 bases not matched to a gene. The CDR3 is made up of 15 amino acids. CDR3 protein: CASRPSTGEVQPQHF. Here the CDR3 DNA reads TGTGCCAGCAGACCCTCGACAGGGGAGGTGCAGCCCCAGCATTTT.

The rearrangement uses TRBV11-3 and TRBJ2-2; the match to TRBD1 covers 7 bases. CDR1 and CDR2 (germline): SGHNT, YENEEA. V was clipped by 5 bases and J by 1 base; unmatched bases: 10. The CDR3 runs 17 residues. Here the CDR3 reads CASSIPQGPWNTGELFF. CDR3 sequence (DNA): TGTGCCAGCAGCATCCCACAGGGGCCCTGGAACACCGGGGAGCTGTTTTTT.

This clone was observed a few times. CDR3 amino acids: CASSAGTSGTYEQYF. In DNA form, the CDR3 reads TGTGCCAGTAGCGCCGGGACTAGCGGTACCTACGAGCAGTACTTC. The chain uses TRBV19 and TRBJ2-7; 11 bases agree with TRBD2. The CDR3 totals 15 residues. Germline loops: CDR1 LNHDA, CDR2 SQIVND (reference sequence). Trimming removed 6 bases from V and 2 bases from J; junction bases left unmatched: 6.

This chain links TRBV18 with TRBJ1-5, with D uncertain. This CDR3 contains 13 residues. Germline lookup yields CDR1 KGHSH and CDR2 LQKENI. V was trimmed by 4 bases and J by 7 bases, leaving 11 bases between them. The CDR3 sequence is CASSLTRGQPQHF. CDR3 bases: TGTGCCAGCTCACTGACTCGAGGACAGCCCCAGCATTTT.

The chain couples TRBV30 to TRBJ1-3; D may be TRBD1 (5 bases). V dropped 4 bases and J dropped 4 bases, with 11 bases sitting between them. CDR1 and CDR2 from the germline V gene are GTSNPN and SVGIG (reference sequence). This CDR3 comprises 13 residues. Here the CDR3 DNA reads TGTGCCTGGATGGGGGGAGGAGGAAACACCATATATTTT. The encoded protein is CAWMGGGGNTIYF.

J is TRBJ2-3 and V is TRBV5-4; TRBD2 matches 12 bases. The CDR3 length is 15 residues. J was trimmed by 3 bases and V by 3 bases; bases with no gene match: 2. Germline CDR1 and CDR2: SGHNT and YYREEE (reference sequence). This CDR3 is CASSSTSGGTDTQYF. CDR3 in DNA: TGTGCCAGCAGCTCAACTAGCGGGGGGACAGATACGCAGTATTTT.

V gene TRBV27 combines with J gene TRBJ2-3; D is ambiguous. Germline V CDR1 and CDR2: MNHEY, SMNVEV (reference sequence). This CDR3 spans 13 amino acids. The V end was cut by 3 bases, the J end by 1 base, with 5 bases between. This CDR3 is CASSLAGTDTQYF. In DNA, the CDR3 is TGTGCCAGCAGTTTGGCGGGCACAGATACGCAGTATTTT.

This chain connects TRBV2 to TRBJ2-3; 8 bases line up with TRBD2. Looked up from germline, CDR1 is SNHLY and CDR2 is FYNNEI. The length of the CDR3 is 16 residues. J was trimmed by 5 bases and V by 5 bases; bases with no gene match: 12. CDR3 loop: CASSRNGGAGGDTQYF. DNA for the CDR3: TGTGCCAGCAGTCGAAACGGGGGGGCCGGTGGAGATACGCAGTATTTT.

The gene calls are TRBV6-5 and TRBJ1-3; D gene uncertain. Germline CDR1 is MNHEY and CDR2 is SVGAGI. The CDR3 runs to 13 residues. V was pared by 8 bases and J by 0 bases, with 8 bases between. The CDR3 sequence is CASGVFSGNTIYF. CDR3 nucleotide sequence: TGTGCCAGCGGAGTTTTCTCTGGAAACACCATATATTTT.

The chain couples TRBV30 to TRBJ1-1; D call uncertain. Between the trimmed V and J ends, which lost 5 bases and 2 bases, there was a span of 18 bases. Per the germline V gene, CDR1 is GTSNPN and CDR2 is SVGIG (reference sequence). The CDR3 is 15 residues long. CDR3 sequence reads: CAWGLQTPRNTEAFF. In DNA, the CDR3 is TGTGCCTGGGGCCTACAGACGCCACGTAACACTGAAGCTTTCTTT. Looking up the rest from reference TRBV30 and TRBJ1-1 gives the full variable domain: SQTIHQWPATLVQPVGSPLSLECTVEGTSNPNLYWYRQAAGRGLQLLFYSVGIGQISSEVPQNLSASRPQDRQFILSSKKLLLSDSGFYLCAWGLQTPRNTEAFFGQGTRLTVV.

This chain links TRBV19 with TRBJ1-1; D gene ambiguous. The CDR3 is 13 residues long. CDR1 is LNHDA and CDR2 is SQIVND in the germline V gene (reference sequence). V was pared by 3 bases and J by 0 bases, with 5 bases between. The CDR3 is CASSMTLNTEAFF. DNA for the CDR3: TGTGCCAGTAGTATGACACTGAACACTGAAGCTTTCTTT.

In nucleotides, the CDR3 is TGTGCCAGCAGCCTCCGGACACCTCTTTTCTCCTACGAGCAGTACTTC. Translated, it gives CASSLRTPLFSYEQYF. The V and J genes are TRBV7-8 and TRBJ2-7, with D perhaps matching TRBD1 (5 bases). Per the germline V gene, CDR1 is SGHVS and CDR2 is FQNEAQ. The germline V and J ends were trimmed by 5 bases and 0 bases, with 17 bases remaining between them. CDR3 length equals 16 residues.

The CDR3 loop is CAWSVQGFAEQYF. CDR3 DNA: TGTGCCTGGAGTGTGCAGGGGTTTGCCGAGCAGTACTTC. The V and J genes are TRBV30 and TRBJ2-7; possible D gene TRBD1, 6 bases. Germline V CDR1 and CDR2: GTSNPN, SVGIG (reference sequence). The ends were cut back, 0 bases at V and 6 bases at J, with 12 bases in the middle. This CDR3 has 13 amino acids. The full variable domain, completed using reference TRBV30 and TRBJ2-7, is SQTIHQWPATLVQPVGSPLSLECTVEGTSNPNLYWYRQAAGRGLQLLFYSVGIGQISSEVPQNLSASRPQDRQFILSSKKLLLSDSGFYLCAWSVQGFAEQYFGPGTRLTVT.

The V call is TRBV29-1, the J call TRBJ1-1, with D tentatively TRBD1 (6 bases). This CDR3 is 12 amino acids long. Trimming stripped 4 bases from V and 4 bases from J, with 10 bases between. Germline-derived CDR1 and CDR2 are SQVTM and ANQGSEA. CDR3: CSVAGAGTEAFF. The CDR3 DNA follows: TGCAGCGTTGCAGGGGCAGGCACTGAAGCTTTCTTT.

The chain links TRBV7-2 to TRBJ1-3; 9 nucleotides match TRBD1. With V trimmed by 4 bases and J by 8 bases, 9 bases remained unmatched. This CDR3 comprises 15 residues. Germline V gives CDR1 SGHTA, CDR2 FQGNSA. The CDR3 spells CASSSSQGAGDTIYF. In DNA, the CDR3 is TGTGCCAGCAGCTCATCACAGGGGGCGGGAGACACCATATATTTT.

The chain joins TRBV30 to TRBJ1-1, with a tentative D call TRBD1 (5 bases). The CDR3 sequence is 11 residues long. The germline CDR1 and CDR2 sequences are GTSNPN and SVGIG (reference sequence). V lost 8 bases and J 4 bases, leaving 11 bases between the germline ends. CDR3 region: CAQLGGTEAFF. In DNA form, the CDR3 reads TGTGCCCAACTGGGGGGCACTGAAGCTTTCTTT. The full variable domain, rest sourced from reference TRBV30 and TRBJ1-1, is SQTIHQWPATLVQPVGSPLSLECTVEGTSNPNLYWYRQAAGRGLQLLFYSVGIGQISSEVPQNLSASRPQDRQFILSSKKLLLSDSGFYLCAQLGGTEAFFGQGTRLTVV.